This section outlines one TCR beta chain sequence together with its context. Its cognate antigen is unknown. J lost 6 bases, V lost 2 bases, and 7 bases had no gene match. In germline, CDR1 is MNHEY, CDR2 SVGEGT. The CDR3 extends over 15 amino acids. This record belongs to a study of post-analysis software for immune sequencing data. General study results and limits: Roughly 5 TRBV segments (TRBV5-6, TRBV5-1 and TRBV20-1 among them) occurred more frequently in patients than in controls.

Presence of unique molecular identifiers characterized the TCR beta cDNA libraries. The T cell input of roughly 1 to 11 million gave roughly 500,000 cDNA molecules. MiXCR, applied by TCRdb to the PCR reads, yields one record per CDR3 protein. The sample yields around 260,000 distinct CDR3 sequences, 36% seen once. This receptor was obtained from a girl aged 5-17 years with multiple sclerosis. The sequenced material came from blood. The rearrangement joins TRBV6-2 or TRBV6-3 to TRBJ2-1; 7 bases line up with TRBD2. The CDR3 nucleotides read TGTGCCAGCAGTTACGCGGGAGTATTTGGCAATGAGCAGTTCTTC. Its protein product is CASSYAGVFGNEQFF.